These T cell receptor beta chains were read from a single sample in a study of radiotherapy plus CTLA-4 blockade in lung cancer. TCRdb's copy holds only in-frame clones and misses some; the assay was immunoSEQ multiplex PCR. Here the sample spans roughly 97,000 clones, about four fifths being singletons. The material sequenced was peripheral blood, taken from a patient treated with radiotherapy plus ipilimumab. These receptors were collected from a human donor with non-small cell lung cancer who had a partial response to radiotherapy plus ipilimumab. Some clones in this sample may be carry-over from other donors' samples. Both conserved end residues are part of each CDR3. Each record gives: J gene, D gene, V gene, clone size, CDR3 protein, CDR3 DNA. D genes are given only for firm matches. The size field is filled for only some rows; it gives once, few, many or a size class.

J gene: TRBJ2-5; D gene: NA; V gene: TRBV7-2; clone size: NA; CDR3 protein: CASSLGGGRETQYF; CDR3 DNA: TGTGCCAGCAGCTTAGGGGGGGGCCGGGAGACCCAGTACTTC
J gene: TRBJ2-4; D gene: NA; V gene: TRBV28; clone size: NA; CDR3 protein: CASSFQPGARLAKNIQYF; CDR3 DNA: TGTGCCAGCAGTTTCCAACCAGGGGCCCGACTAGCCAAAAACATTCAGTACTTC
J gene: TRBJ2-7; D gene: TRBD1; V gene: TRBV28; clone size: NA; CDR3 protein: CASSPAPGGPSSYEQYF; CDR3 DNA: TGTGCCAGCAGTCCAGCCCCAGGGGGCCCAAGCTCCTACGAGCAGTACTTC
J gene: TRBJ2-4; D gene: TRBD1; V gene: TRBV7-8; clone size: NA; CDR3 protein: CASSLTGADIQYF; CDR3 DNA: TGTGCCAGCAGCTTAACAGGGGCGGACATTCAGTACTTC
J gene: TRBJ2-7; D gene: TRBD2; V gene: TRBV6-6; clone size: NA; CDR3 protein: CASSSPKRGASYEQYF; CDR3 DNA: TGTGCCAGCAGTTCGCCAAAGCGGGGGGCTTCCTACGAGCAGTACTTC
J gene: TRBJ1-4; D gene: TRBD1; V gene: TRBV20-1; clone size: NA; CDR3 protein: CSARQDRELFF; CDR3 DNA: TGCAGTGCTAGACAAGACAGGGAACTGTTTTTT
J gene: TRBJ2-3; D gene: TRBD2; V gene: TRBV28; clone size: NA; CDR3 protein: CASSFGSGSTDTQYF; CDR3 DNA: TGTGCCAGCAGTTTTGGTAGCGGGAGCACAGATACGCAGTATTTT
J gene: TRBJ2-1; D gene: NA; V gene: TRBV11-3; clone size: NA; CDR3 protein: CASSLDSQGYNEQFF; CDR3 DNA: TGTGCCAGCAGCTTAGATAGTCAGGGCTACAATGAGCAGTTCTTC
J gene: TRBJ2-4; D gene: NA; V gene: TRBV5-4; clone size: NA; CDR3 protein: CASSLDPGRKNIQYF; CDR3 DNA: TGTGCCAGCAGCTTGGACCCCGGGAGAAAAAACATTCAGTACTTC
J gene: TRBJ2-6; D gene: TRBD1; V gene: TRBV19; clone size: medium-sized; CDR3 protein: CASRPGQGITGANVLTF; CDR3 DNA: TGTGCCAGTAGACCGGGACAGGGGATCACGGGGGCCAACGTCCTGACTTTC
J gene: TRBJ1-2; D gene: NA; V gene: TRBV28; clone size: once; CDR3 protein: CASSLALGGLNYGYTF; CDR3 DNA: TGTGCCAGCAGTTTGGCGTTAGGCGGACTTAACTATGGCTACACCTTC
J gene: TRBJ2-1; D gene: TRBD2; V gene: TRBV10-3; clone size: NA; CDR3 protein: CAISESAGGSWNEQFF; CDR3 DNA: TGTGCCATCAGTGAGTCGGCGGGAGGAAGTTGGAATGAGCAGTTCTTC
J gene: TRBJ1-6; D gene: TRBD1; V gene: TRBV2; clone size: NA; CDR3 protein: CASNTGQGSPLHF; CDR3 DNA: TGTGCCAGCAATACGGGACAGGGTTCACCCCTCCACTTT
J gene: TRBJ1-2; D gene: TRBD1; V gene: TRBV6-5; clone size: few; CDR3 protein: CASSYRGDRWNYGYTF; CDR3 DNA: TGTGCCAGCAGTTACCGGGGGGACAGGTGGAACTATGGCTACACCTTC
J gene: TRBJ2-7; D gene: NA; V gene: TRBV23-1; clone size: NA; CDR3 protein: CASTPNGGYEQYF; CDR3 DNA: TGCGCCAGCACCCCGAACGGAGGGTACGAGCAGTACTTC
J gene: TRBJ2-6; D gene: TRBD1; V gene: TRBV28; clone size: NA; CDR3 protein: CASSRGYTAGANVLTF; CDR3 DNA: TGTGCCAGCAGCAGGGGGTACACGGCTGGGGCCAACGTCCTGACTTTC
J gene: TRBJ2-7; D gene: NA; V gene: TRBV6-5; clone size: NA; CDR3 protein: CASSYYSGLRDEQYF; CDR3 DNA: TGTGCCAGCAGTTACTACTCTGGGCTGAGGGACGAGCAGTACTTC
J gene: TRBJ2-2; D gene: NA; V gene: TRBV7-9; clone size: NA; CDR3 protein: CASSPQSIHTGELFF; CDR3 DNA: TGTGCCAGCAGCCCCCAGTCGATCCACACCGGGGAGCTGTTTTTT
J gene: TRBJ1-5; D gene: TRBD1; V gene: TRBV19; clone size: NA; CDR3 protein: CASSTGGRSNQPQHF; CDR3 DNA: TGTGCCAGTAGCACAGGGGGACGTAGCAATCAGCCCCAGCATTTT
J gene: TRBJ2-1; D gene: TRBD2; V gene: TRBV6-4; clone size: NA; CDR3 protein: CASSKGSGREYNEQFF; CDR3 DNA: TGTGCCAGCAGCAAAGGGAGCGGGAGAGAGTACAATGAGCAGTTCTTC
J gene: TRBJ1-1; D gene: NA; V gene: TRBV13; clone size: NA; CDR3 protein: CASSTTVNTEAFF; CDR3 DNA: TGTGCCAGCAGCACGACAGTGAACACTGAAGCTTTCTTT
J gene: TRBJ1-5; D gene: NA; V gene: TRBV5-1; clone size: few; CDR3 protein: CASSLSSGSNQPQHF; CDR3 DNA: TGCGCCAGCAGCTTGAGTTCAGGGAGCAATCAGCCCCAGCATTTT